This is a list of T cell receptor beta chains from one sample in a study of cytomegalovirus exposure and HLA in healthy donors. Assay used: immunoSEQ multiplex PCR; TCRdb lists only in-frame clones, some missing. Seen here are over 50,000 clones, approximately 72% observed once, and the top ten hold about 53%. Sequencing was performed on PBMCs. Source of these receptors: a middle-aged man in good health and CMV-seropositive. CDR3s include the opening cysteine and the closing phenylalanine or tryptophan. D genes are given only for firm matches. Not all rows give a size; the values are once, few, many and, for expanded clones, a class.

v_gene	j_gene	d_gene	abundance	CDR3aa	CDR3nt
TRBV2	TRBJ2-2	NA	NA	CASSDPQKSPGELFF	TGTGCCAGCAGTGACCCTCAAAAGAGTCCCGGGGAGCTGTTTTTT
TRBV2	TRBJ1-1	NA	NA	CASVRTAEAFF	TGTGCCAGTGTGCGGACAGCTGAAGCTTTCTTT
TRBV15	TRBJ2-5	TRBD1	NA	CATSRDQRQGARETQYF	TGTGCCACCAGCAGAGATCAGAGGCAGGGGGCGAGAGAGACCCAGTACTTC
TRBV28	TRBJ1-1	NA	NA	CASSPGGLGATEAFF	TGTGCCAGCAGCCCCGGGGGGTTGGGTGCCACTGAAGCTTTCTTT
TRBV19	TRBJ1-2	NA	NA	CASTPRDGTGYGYTF	TGTGCCAGTACCCCCCGCGACGGCACGGGCTATGGCTACACCTTC
TRBV18	TRBJ2-5	NA	NA	CASSPHPGPETQYF	TGTGCCAGCTCGCCACATCCGGGTCCAGAGACCCAGTACTTC
TRBV2	TRBJ1-2	TRBD1	NA	CASNTGTAGYTF	TGTGCCAGCAATACCGGGACAGCGGGCTACACCTTC
TRBV2	TRBJ2-5	NA	NA	CASSEGLYRAGETQYF	TGTGCCAGCAGTGAAGGCCTATACAGGGCCGGAGAGACCCAGTACTTC
TRBV6-1	TRBJ2-3	NA	NA	CASSEGFLVSDTQYF	TGTGCCAGCAGTGAAGGTTTCTTAGTGTCAGATACGCAGTATTTT
TRBV19	TRBJ2-2	TRBD1	NA	CAIGQGITGELFF	TGTGCCATAGGACAGGGGATCACCGGGGAGCTGTTTTTT
TRBV5-4	TRBJ2-5	TRBD2	once	CASSSDPGGVWETQYF	TGTGCCAGCAGCTCTGACCCGGGAGGGGTTTGGGAGACCCAGTACTTC
TRBV19	TRBJ2-5	TRBD1	NA	CASALGTGNAETQYF	TGTGCCAGTGCCCTCGGGACAGGGAACGCAGAGACCCAGTACTTC
TRBV18	TRBJ1-5	TRBD1	NA	CASSPLGQGNSNQPQHF	TGTGCCAGCTCACCGCTGGGACAGGGGAATAGCAATCAGCCCCAGCATTTT
TRBV7-3	TRBJ1-1	NA	NA	CASSLFDSDTMNTEAFF	TGTGCCAGCAGCTTATTCGACTCGGATACGATGAACACTGAAGCTTTCTTT
TRBV2	TRBJ1-1	NA	NA	CASSKGYTEAFF	TGTGCCAGCAGTAAGGGGTACACTGAAGCTTTCTTT
TRBV6-5	TRBJ1-2	NA	NA	CASSSLDSYGYTF	TGTGCCAGCAGTTCACTGGACAGCTATGGCTACACCTTC
TRBV4-2	TRBJ1-2	TRBD1	once	CASSQGTGGYGYTF	TGTGCCAGCAGCCAAGGGACAGGCGGTTATGGCTACACCTTC
TRBV2	TRBJ1-2	NA	NA	CASSDVGGNYGYTF	TGTGCCAGCAGCGACGTCGGGGGTAACTATGGCTACACCTTC
TRBV7-2	TRBJ1-5	TRBD1	NA	CASSLSGGYQPQHF	TGTGCCAGCAGCTTATCAGGGGGATATCAGCCCCAGCATTTT
TRBV7-8	TRBJ2-5	NA	NA	CASSLDTGRVKEETQYF	TGTGCCAGCAGCTTGGATACAGGGCGAGTTAAAGAGGAGACCCAGTACTTC
TRBV27	TRBJ2-6	TRBD2	NA	CASTDRGVAGANVLTF	TGTGCCAGCACAGACCGGGGGGTAGCTGGGGCCAACGTCCTGACTTTC
TRBV5-1	TRBJ1-6	NA	NA	CASSLALRAWSPLHF	TGCGCCAGCAGCTTGGCCTTGAGGGCCTGGTCACCCCTCCACTTT
TRBV7-9	TRBJ2-1	NA	NA	CASDPSLVLSYNEQFF	TGTGCCAGCGATCCCTCCTTAGTGTTGTCCTACAATGAGCAGTTCTTC
TRBV27	TRBJ2-1	NA	NA	CASRDWTLEQFF	TGTGCCAGCAGGGACTGGACGTTGGAGCAGTTCTTC
TRBV18	TRBJ1-2	NA	NA	CASSPLETASGYTF	TGTGCCAGCTCACCATTGGAGACAGCCTCTGGCTACACCTTC
TRBV11-3	TRBJ1-1	NA	NA	CASSLVSQGNTEAFF	TGTGCCAGCAGCTTAGTATCACAGGGGAACACTGAAGCTTTCTTT
TRBV7-9	TRBJ2-3	NA	NA	CASSPPFSDTQYF	TGTGCCAGCAGCCCCCCTTTCTCAGATACGCAGTATTTT
TRBV2	TRBJ1-1	TRBD1	few	CASSTGQGNTEAFF	TGTGCCAGCAGCACGGGACAGGGGAACACTGAAGCTTTCTTT
TRBV5-8	TRBJ2-7	TRBD2	NA	CASSLAGGDEQYF	TGTGCCAGCAGTCTAGCGGGTGGCGACGAGCAGTACTTC
TRBV7-3	TRBJ2-3	TRBD1	NA	CASSPSRDRGDTQYF	TGTGCCAGCAGCCCCTCCCGGGACAGGGGAGATACGCAGTATTTT
TRBV6-6	TRBJ1-4	NA	few	CASSPATNEKLFF	TGTGCCAGCAGTCCCGCAACTAATGAAAAACTGTTTTTT
TRBV29-1	TRBJ1-5	NA	once	CSVEVGEGYNQPQHF	TGCAGCGTTGAAGTGGGGGAGGGGTACAATCAGCCCCAGCATTTT
TRBV11-2	TRBJ2-7	NA	NA	CASSNRDYEQYF	TGTGCCAGCAGCAACAGGGACTACGAGCAGTACTTC
TRBV2	TRBJ1-2	TRBD1	NA	CASTPGQGYGYTF	TGTGCCAGCACTCCGGGACAGGGTTATGGCTACACCTTC
TRBV18	TRBJ1-5	NA	few	CASSGGQLNQPQHF	TGTGCCAGCTCAGGCGGACAGTTAAATCAGCCCCAGCATTTT
TRBV7-2	TRBJ2-1	TRBD2	NA	CASSLRGLAGVKEQFF	TGTGCCAGCAGCTTAAGGGGACTAGCGGGAGTAAAGGAGCAGTTCTTC
TRBV4-2	TRBJ2-7	TRBD2	NA	CASSQEIGRAGYEQYF	TGTGCCAGCAGCCAAGAGATCGGGAGGGCAGGGTACGAGCAGTACTTC
TRBV6-5	TRBJ2-7	NA	NA	CASSNTGTPKGEQYF	TGTGCCAGCAGTAACACCGGGACACCGAAGGGCGAGCAGTACTTC
TRBV11-2	TRBJ2-7	NA	NA	CASSPNDRPRYF	TGTGCCAGCAGCCCGAACGACAGACCGAGATACTTC
TRBV5-4	TRBJ2-1	NA	NA	CASSLTSEQFF	TGTGCCAGCAGCCTAACTAGTGAGCAGTTCTTC
TRBV19	TRBJ1-1	NA	NA	CASSPWRANTEAFF	TGTGCCAGTAGCCCCTGGCGGGCGAACACTGAAGCTTTCTTT
TRBV2	TRBJ2-5	TRBD1	NA	CASSEEQGRWETQYF	TGTGCCAGCAGTGAAGAACAGGGGCGGTGGGAGACCCAGTACTTC
TRBV19	TRBJ1-2	TRBD1	NA	CASSMLPGQGPYGYTF	TGTGCCAGTAGTATGCTGCCGGGACAGGGACCCTATGGCTACACCTTC
TRBV5-6	TRBJ2-3	TRBD1	NA	CASTGRDRLLDTQYF	TGTGCCAGCACTGGCCGGGACAGGTTGCTAGATACGCAGTATTTT
TRBV9	TRBJ1-3	NA	NA	CASSVEGAYGNTIYF	TGTGCCAGCAGCGTAGAAGGGGCCTATGGAAACACCATATATTTT
TRBV29-1	TRBJ2-5	TRBD1	NA	CSVVDRGFQETQYF	TGCAGCGTGGTGGACAGGGGATTTCAAGAGACCCAGTACTTC
TRBV9	TRBJ2-5	TRBD2	NA	CASSALRGGQETQYF	TGTGCCAGCAGCGCCCTCCGCGGGGGCCAAGAGACCCAGTACTTC
TRBV29-1	TRBJ1-2	NA	once	CSVVDSSNYGYTF	TGCAGCGTTGTCGACAGTTCTAACTATGGCTACACCTTC
TRBV29-1	TRBJ2-6	TRBD1	NA	CSVERDRGSSGANVLTF	TGCAGCGTTGAACGGGACAGGGGCAGCTCTGGGGCCAACGTCCTGACTTTC
TRBV14	TRBJ2-7	NA	few	CASSHRQAVADYEQYF	TGTGCCAGCAGCCACCGACAGGCAGTGGCGGACTACGAGCAGTACTTC
TRBV5-1	TRBJ2-1	NA	NA	CASSSQGVVSTGATDEQFF	TGCGCCAGCAGCTCTCAGGGTGTCGTCAGTACGGGAGCTACTGATGAGCAGTTCTTC
TRBV6-1	TRBJ1-1	TRBD1	NA	CASSEDRGTEAFF	TGTGCCAGCAGTGAGGACAGGGGCACTGAAGCTTTCTTT
TRBV7-9	TRBJ2-7	TRBD1	NA	CASSSDRGYLYEQYF	TGTGCCAGCAGCTCCGACAGGGGATACCTTTACGAGCAGTACTTC